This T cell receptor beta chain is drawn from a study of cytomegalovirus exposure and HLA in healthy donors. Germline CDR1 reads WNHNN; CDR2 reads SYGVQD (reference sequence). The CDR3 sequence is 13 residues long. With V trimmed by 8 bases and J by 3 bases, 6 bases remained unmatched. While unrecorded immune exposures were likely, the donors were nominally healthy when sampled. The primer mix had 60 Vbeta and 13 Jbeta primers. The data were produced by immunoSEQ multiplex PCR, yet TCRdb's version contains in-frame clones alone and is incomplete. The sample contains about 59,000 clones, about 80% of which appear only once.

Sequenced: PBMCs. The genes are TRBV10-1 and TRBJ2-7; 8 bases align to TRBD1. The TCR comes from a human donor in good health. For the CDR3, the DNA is TGCGCCAGCTCACCCGACAGGGGCTACGAGCAGTACTTC. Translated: CASSPDRGYEQYF.